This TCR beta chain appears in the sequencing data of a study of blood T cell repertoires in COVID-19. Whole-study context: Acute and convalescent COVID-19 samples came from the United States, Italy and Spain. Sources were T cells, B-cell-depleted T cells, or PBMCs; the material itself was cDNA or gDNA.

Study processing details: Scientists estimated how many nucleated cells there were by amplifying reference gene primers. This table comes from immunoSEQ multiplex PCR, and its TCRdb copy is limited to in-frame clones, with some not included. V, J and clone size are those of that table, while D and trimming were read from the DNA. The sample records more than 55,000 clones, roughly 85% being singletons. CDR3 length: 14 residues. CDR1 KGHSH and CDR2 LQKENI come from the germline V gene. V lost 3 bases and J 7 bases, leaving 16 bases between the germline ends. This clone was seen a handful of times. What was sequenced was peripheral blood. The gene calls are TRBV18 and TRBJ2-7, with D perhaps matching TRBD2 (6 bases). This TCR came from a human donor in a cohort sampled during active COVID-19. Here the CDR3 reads CASSPPGLGREQYF. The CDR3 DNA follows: TGTGCCAGCTCACCTCCCGGCCTCGGGAGAGAGCAGTACTTC. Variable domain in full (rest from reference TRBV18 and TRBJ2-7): NAGVMQNPRHLVRRRGQEARLRCSPMKGHSHVYWYRQLPEEGLKFMVYLQKENIIDESGMPKERFSAEFPKEGPSILRIQQVVRGDSAAYFCASSPPGLGREQYFGPGTRLTVT.